Detailed here is one T cell receptor beta chain. This specimen comes from a study of blood T cell repertoires in COVID-19. Method: immunoSEQ multiplex PCR; TCRdb's copy keeps in-frame clones and lacks some. This table has roughly 54,000 clones, approximately 90% appearing once. The CDR3 runs to 13 residues. Looked up from germline, CDR1 is MRHNA and CDR2 is SNTAGT. The V and J ends lost 4 bases and 8 bases, in that order; junction bases with no gene match: 3. The chain is built from TRBV6-4 and TRBJ2-1; 9 positions match TRBD2. Sequencing was performed on peripheral blood. The TCR was taken from a man in his fifties or sixties with acute or convalescent COVID-19. The CDR3 spells CASSVLAGHEQFF. The CDR3 nucleotides read TGTGCCAGCAGTGTTCTAGCGGGACATGAGCAGTTCTTC.